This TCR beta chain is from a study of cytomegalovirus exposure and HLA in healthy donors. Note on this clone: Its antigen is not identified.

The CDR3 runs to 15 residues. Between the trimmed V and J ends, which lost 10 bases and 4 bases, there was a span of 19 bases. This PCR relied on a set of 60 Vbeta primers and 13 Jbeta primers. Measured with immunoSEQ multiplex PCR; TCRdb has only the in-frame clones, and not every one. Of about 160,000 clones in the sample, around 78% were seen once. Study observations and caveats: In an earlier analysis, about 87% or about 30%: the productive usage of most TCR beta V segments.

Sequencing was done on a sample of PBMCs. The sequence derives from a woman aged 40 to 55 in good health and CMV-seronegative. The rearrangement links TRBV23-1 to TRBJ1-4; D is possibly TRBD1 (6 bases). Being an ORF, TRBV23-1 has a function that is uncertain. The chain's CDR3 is CANNNIQGNNEKLFF. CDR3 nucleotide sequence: TGCGCCAACAACAACATACAGGGAAATAATGAAAAACTGTTTTTT.